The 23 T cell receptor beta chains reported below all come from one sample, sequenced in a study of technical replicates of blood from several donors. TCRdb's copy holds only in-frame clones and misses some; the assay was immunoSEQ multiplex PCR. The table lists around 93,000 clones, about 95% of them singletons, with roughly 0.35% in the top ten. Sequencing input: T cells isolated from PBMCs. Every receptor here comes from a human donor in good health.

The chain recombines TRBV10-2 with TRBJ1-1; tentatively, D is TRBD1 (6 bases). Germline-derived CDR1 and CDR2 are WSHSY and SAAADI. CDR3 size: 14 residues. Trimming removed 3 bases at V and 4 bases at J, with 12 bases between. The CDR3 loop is CASSDYREGTEAFF. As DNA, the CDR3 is TGCGCCAGCAGTGATTACAGGGAGGGCACTGAAGCTTTCTTT.

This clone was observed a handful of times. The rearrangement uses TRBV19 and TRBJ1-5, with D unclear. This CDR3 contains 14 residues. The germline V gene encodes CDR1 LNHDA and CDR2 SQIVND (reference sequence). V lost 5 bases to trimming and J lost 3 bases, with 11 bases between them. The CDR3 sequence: CASSVQATNQPQHF. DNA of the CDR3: TGTGCCAGTAGTGTCCAGGCCACCAATCAGCCCCAGCATTTT.

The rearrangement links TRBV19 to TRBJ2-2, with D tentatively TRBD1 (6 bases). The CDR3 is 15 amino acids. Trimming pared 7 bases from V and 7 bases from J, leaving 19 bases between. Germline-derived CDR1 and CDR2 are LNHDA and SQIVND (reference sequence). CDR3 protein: CASKSGAGSHGELFF. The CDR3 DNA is TGTGCCAGTAAATCAGGGGCAGGGAGCCACGGGGAGCTGTTTTTT.

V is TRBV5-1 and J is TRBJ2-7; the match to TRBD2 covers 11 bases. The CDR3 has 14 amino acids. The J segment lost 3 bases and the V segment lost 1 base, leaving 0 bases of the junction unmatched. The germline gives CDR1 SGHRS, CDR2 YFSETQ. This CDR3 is CASSLTSGGYEQYF. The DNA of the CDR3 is TGCGCCAGCAGCTTGACTAGCGGGGGCTACGAGCAGTACTTC.

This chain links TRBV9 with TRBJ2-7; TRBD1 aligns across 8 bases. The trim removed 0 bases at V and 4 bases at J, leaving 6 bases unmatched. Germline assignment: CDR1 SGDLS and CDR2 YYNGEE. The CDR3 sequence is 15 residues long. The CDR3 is CASSVEQGALYEQYF. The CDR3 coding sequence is TGTGCCAGCAGCGTAGAGCAGGGGGCCTTGTACGAGCAGTACTTC.

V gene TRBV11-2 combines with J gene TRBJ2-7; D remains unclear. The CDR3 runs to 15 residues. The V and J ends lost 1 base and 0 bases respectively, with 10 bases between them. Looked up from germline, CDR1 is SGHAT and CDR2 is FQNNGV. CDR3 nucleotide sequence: TGTGCCAGCAGCTTAGGGTCGGCGGTCTCCTACGAGCAGTACTTC. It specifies CASSLGSAVSYEQYF. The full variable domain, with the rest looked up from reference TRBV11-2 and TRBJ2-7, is EAGVAQSPRYKIIEKRQSVAFWCNPISGHATLYWYQQILGQGPKLLIQFQNNGVVDDSQLPKDRFSAERLKGVDSTLKIQPAKLEDSAVYLCASSLGSAVSYEQYFGPGTRLTVT.

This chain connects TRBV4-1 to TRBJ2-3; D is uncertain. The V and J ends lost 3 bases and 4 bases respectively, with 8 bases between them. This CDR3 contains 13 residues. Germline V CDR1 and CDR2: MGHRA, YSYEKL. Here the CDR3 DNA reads TGCGCCAGCAGCCAGTTTTTAGCAGATACGCAGTATTTT. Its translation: CASSQFLADTQYF.

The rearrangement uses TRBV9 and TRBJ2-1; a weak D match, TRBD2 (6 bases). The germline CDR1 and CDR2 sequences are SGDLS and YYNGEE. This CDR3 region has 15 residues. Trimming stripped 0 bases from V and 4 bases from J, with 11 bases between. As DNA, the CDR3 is TGTGCCAGCAGCGTAGATAGCGGAGATTACAATGAGCAGTTCTTC. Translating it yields CASSVDSGDYNEQFF.

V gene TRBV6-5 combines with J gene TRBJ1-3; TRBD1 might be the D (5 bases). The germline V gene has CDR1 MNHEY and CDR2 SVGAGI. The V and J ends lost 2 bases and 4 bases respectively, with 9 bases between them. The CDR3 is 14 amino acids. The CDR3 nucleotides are TGTGCCAGCAGTTACGGGCAGGGAGGAAACACCATATATTTT. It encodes CASSYGQGGNTIYF.

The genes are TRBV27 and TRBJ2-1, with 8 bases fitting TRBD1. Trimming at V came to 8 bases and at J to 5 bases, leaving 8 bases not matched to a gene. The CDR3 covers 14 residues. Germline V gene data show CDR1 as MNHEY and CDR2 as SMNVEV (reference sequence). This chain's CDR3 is CASGTGTGHNEQFF. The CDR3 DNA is TGTGCCAGCGGAACCGGGACAGGTCACAATGAGCAGTTCTTC.

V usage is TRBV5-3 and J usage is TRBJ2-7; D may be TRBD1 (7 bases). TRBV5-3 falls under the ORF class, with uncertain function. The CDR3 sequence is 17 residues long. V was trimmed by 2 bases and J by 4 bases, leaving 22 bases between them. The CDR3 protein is CARSFRGETGVGYEQYF. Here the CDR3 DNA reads TGTGCCAGAAGCTTCAGGGGGGAAACGGGAGTGGGGTACGAGCAGTACTTC.

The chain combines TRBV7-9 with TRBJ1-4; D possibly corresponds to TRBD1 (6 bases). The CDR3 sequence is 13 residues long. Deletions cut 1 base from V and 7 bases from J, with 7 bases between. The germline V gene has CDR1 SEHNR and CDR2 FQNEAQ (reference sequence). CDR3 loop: CASSLGQVEKLFF. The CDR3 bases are TGTGCCAGCAGCTTAGGACAGGTTGAAAAACTGTTTTTT.

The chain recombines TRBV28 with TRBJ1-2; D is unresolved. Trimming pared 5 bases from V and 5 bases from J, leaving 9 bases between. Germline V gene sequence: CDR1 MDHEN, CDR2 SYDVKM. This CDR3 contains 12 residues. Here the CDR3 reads CASSPGSYGYTF. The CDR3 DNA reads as TGTGCCAGCAGTCCAGGTTCTTATGGCTACACCTTC.

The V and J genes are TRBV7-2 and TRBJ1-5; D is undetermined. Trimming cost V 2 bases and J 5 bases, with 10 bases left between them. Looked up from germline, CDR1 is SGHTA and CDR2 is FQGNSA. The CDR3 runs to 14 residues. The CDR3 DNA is TGTGCCAGCAGCTTAAACATCGGGGATCAGCCCCAGCATTTT. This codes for CASSLNIGDQPQHF.

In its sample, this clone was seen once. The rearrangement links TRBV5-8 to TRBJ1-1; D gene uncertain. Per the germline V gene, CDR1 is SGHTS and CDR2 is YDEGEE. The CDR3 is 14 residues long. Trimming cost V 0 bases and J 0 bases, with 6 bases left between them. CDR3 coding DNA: TGTGCCAGCAGCTTGGAACCGGTGAACACTGAAGCTTTCTTT. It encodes CASSLEPVNTEAFF.

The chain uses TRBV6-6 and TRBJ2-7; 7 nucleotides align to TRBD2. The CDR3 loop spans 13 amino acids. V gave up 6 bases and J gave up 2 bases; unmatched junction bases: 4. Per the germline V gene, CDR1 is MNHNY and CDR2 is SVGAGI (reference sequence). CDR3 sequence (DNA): TGTGCCAGCAGACTAGCGAGTACCTACGAGCAGTACTTC. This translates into CASRLASTYEQYF.

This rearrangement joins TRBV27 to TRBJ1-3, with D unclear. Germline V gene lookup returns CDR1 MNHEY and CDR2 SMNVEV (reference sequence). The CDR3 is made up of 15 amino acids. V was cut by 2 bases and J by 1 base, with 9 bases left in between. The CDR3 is CASSLTRFSGNTIYF. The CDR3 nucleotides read TGTGCCAGCAGTTTAACCCGGTTTTCTGGAAACACCATATATTTT.

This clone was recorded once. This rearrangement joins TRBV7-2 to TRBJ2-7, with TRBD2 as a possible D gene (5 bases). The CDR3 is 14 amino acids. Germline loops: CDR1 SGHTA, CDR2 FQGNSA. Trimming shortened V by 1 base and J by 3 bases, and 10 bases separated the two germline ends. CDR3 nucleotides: TGTGCCAGCAGCTTAGGGGTAGGACTCTACGAGCAGTACTTC. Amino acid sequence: CASSLGVGLYEQYF.

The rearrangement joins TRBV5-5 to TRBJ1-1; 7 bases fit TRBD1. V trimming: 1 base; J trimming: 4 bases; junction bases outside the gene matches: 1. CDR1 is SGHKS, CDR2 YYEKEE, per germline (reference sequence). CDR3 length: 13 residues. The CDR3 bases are TGTGCCAGCAGCTTGACAGGGGCCACTGAAGCTTTCTTT. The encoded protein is CASSLTGATEAFF. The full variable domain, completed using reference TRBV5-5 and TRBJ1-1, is DAGVTQSPTHLIKTRGQQVTLRCSPISGHKSVSWYQQVLGQGPQFIFQYYEKEERGRGNFPDRFSARQFPNYSSELNVNALLLGDSALYLCASSLTGATEAFFGQGTRLTVV.

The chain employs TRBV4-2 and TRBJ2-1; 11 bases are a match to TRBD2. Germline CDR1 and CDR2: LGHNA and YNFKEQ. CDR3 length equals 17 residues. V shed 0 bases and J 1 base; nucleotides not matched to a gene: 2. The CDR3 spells CASSQDTSGSSYNEQFF. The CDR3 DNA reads TGTGCCAGCAGCCAAGATACTAGCGGGAGTTCCTACAATGAGCAGTTCTTC.

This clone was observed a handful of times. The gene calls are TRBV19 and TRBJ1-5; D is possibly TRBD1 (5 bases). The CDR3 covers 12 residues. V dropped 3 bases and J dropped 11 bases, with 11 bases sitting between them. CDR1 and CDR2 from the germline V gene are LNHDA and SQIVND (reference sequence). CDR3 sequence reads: CASSIQGSAQHF. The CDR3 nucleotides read TGTGCCAGTAGTATTCAGGGTTCAGCCCAGCATTTT.

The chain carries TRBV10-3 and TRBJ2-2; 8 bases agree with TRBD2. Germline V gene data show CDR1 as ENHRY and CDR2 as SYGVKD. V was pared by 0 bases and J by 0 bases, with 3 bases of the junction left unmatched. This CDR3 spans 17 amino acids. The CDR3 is CAISESSGASNTGELFF. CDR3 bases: TGTGCCATCAGTGAGTCTAGCGGGGCTTCGAACACCGGGGAGCTGTTTTTT.

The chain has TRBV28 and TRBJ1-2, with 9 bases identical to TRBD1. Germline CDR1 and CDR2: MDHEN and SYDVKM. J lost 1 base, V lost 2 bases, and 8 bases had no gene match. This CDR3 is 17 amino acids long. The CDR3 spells CASSLAGTGKFNYGYTF. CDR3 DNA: TGTGCCAGCAGTTTAGCCGGGACAGGGAAGTTTAACTATGGCTACACCTTC.